This TCR beta chain was sequenced in a study of cytomegalovirus exposure and HLA in healthy donors. The study, taken as a whole, reports: In vitro confirmation showed a few CMV-associated chains to be CMV antigen specific. There were around 160 TCR beta chains listed as cytomegalovirus-associated. Later on, a genetic analysis was performed. It linked a missense variant in DCLRE1C with V- and J-gene trimming of TCR beta.

The PCR employed 60 Vbeta primers together with 13 Jbeta primers. Sequencing used immunoSEQ multiplex PCR; TCRdb keeps in-frame clones, though not all of them. The profile shows some 160,000 clones, 77% of them singletons. V dropped 3 bases and J dropped 4; count of bases not matched to a gene: 3. The length of the CDR3 is 13 residues. CDR1 SGDLS and CDR2 YYNGEE come from the germline V gene. Worth noting for this clone: The antigen remains undetermined.

Material for sequencing was PBMCs. The TCR sequence derives from a woman younger than 45 in good health and CMV-seronegative. The chain couples TRBV9 to TRBJ1-1; 7 bases match TRBD1. The CDR3, as DNA: TGTGCCAGCAGCGCCTACAGGGGCACTGAAGCTTTCTTT. Its protein is CASSAYRGTEAFF.